What follows are 32 T cell receptor beta chains derived from one specimen sequenced in a study of cytomegalovirus exposure and HLA in healthy donors. PCR was performed using 60 Vbeta and 13 Jbeta primers. Clones were read by immunoSEQ multiplex PCR, and TCRdb kept only the in-frame ones, dropping some. The sample has nearly 35,000 clones. Sequenced sample: PBMCs. Every receptor here comes from a woman between 40 and 50 years old in good health and CMV-seropositive.

This chain links TRBV6-6 with TRBJ2-5; 10 bases are shared with TRBD1. The trim removed 7 bases at V and 4 bases at J, leaving 9 bases unmatched. Germline V gene lookup returns CDR1 MNHNY and CDR2 SVGAGI (reference sequence). The CDR3 runs 15 residues. The CDR3 is CASKAGQGRGETQYF. The DNA for the CDR3 is TGTGCCAGCAAAGCGGGACAGGGGAGGGGAGAGACCCAGTACTTC.

The chain links TRBV6-5 to TRBJ1-5; perhaps TRBD1 as D (6 bases). The CDR3 consists of 14 residues. Trimming pared 6 bases from V and 5 bases from J, leaving 14 bases between. Germline CDR1 and CDR2: MNHEY and SVGAGI. The CDR3 DNA follows: TGTGCCAGCAGCCTCTCGGACAGCGATCAGCCCCAGCATTTT. Translating it yields CASSLSDSDQPQHF.

V is TRBV6-6 and J is TRBJ1-1; D uncertain. CDR1 is MNHNY, CDR2 SVGAGI, per germline (reference sequence). The V end was cut by 4 bases, the J end by 8 bases, with 11 bases between. The CDR3 loop spans 12 amino acids. The CDR3 protein is CASSLERQEAFF. For the CDR3, the DNA is TGTGCCAGCAGTTTAGAGCGCCAGGAAGCTTTCTTT.

The chain recombines TRBV11-3 with TRBJ2-3, with 10 bases identical to TRBD2. The ends lost 4 bases at V and 5 bases at J; junction bases unmatched: 6. Germline CDR1 and CDR2: SGHNT and YENEEA. CDR3 length: 15 residues. CDR3 sequence reads: CASSSGTSEKDTQYF. Written as DNA, the CDR3 is TGTGCCAGCAGCTCGGGGACTAGCGAGAAAGATACGCAGTATTTT.

The chain employs TRBV7-3 and TRBJ2-2, with a tentative D call TRBD2 (6 bases). Looked up from germline, CDR1 is SGHTA and CDR2 is FQGTGA. Trimming removed 8 bases at V and 0 bases at J, with 7 bases between. CDR3 size: 13 residues. CDR3 residues: CASGGTNTGELFF. DNA of the CDR3: TGTGCCAGCGGCGGGACGAACACCGGGGAGCTGTTTTTT.

The chain employs TRBV6-6 and TRBJ2-7; D ambiguous. V was trimmed by 5 bases and J by 2 bases, leaving 10 bases between them. The CDR3 length is 13 residues. CDR1 is MNHNY and CDR2 is SVGAGI in the germline V gene (reference sequence). This CDR3 is CASSPVKTYEQYF. For the CDR3, the DNA is TGTGCCAGCAGTCCAGTTAAAACCTACGAGCAGTACTTC.

On this clone: One end of the junction fails to match germline, which may point to a read error. The chain carries TRBV30 and TRBJ1-3; 8 nucleotides match TRBD1. Germline V gene sequence: CDR1 GTSNPN, CDR2 SVGIG (reference sequence). CDR3 length: 16 residues. This CDR3 reads CAWSRTGWSSGNNIYF. The CDR3 region has the DNA TGTGCCTGGAGTCGGACAGGGTGGAGCTCTGGAAACAACATATATTTT.

V gene TRBV6-1 combines with J gene TRBJ2-7; a possible D gene is TRBD2 (6 bases). V was cut by 4 bases and J by 6 bases, with 19 bases left in between. The CDR3 consists of 15 residues. Germline lookup yields CDR1 MNHNS and CDR2 SASEGT. The CDR3 protein is CASSAFPGGGFEQYF. The CDR3 DNA is TGTGCCAGCAGTGCCTTTCCCGGTGGAGGGTTCGAGCAGTACTTC.

The rearrangement joins TRBV9 to TRBJ2-3, with 8 nucleotides matching TRBD2. The CDR3 runs 15 residues. Germline V gene data show CDR1 as SGDLS and CDR2 as YYNGEE. V dropped 4 bases and J dropped 4; count of bases not matched to a gene: 8. The CDR3 sequence: CASSPSGSVADTQYF. The CDR3 region has the DNA TGTGCCAGCAGCCCCAGCGGGAGTGTGGCAGATACGCAGTATTTT.

The J gene is TRBJ2-1, the V gene TRBV18, with 9 bases aligning to TRBD2. Germline trimming cut 3 bases from V and 3 bases from J; bases unmatched to any gene: 9. The CDR3 runs to 17 residues. Germline V gives CDR1 KGHSH, CDR2 LQKENI. Written as DNA, the CDR3 is TGTGCCAGCTCACCGAGGTCTAGCGGGAAGAACTACAATGAGCAGTTCTTC. Translation gives CASSPRSSGKNYNEQFF.

DNA for the CDR3: TGTGCCAGCAGCGCCGGGACAAACTCCTACGAGCAGTACTTC. It specifies CASSAGTNSYEQYF. The V gene is TRBV9, the J gene TRBJ2-7; tentatively, D is TRBD1 (6 bases). Trimming cost V 3 bases and J 0 bases, with 10 bases left between them. CDR1 is SGDLS and CDR2 is YYNGEE in the germline V gene. This CDR3 region has 14 residues. Drawing the rest from reference TRBV9 and TRBJ2-7, the complete variable domain is DSGVTQTPKHLITATGQRVTLRCSPRSGDLSVYWYQQSLDQGLQFLIQYYNGEERAKGNILERFSAQQFPDLHSELNLSSLELGDSALYFCASSAGTNSYEQYFGPGTRLTVT.

CDR3 DNA: TGCAGCGTTGAAGATGAGGGGGCAGGTGGCTACACCTTC. Protein product: CSVEDEGAGGYTF. The chain has TRBV29-1 and TRBJ1-2, with 7 positions matching TRBD1. The CDR3 covers 13 residues. V lost 0 bases and J lost 7; bases outside the gene matches: 5. CDR1 and CDR2 from the germline V gene are SQVTM and ANQGSEA.

This chain links TRBV10-3 with TRBJ1-1; 8 bases are a match to TRBD1. The CDR3 length is 15 residues. Germline assignment: CDR1 ENHRY and CDR2 SYGVKD. The junction had 7 bases not matched to a gene; V was cut back by 2 bases and J by 5 bases. For the CDR3, the DNA is TGTGCCATCAGTGAGGGACAGGGAGATGGAACTGAAGCTTTCTTT. Its protein is CAISEGQGDGTEAFF.

The chain links TRBV9 to TRBJ1-1; tentatively, D is TRBD1 (6 bases). V was trimmed by 3 bases and J by 3 bases, leaving 12 bases between them. This CDR3 region has 14 residues. CDR1 is SGDLS and CDR2 is YYNGEE in the germline V gene. CDR3 sequence (DNA): TGTGCCAGCAGCGCGGCCGGACAGTACACTGAAGCTTTCTTT. It codes for CASSAAGQYTEAFF.

The rearrangement uses TRBV30 and TRBJ2-7; possible D gene TRBD2, 5 bases. The CDR3 runs 13 residues. V was clipped by 5 bases and J by 2 bases, with 13 bases between them. CDR1 and CDR2 from the germline V gene are GTSNPN and SVGIG (reference sequence). The chain's CDR3 is CAWDPGVPYEQYF. The CDR3 DNA reads as TGTGCCTGGGATCCCGGGGTCCCCTACGAGCAGTACTTC.

The chain uses TRBV29-1 and TRBJ2-5; 8 bases fit TRBD2. There are 12 residues in the CDR3. The germline CDR1 and CDR2 sequences are SQVTM and ANQGSEA. Germline trimming cut 6 bases from V and 7 bases from J; bases unmatched to any gene: 7. The CDR3 bases are TGCAGCGTGAGCGGGGGCGTCGGGACCCAGTACTTC. Its protein product is CSVSGGVGTQYF. The full variable domain, rest sourced from reference TRBV29-1 and TRBJ2-5, is SAVISQKPSRDICQRGTSLTIQCQVDSQVTMMFWYRQQPGQSLTLIATANQGSEATYESGFVIDKFPISRPNLTFSTLTVSNMSPEDSSIYLCSVSGGVGTQYFGPGTRLLVL.

V is TRBV5-4 and J is TRBJ1-1, with 9 bases matching TRBD1. Germline CDR1 and CDR2: SGHNT and YYREEE (reference sequence). The CDR3 totals 14 residues. The V gene end was trimmed by 3 bases and the J gene end by 6 bases; junction bases not matched to a gene: 6. The CDR3 DNA follows: TGTGCCAGCAGCTGGGGACAGGGAGACTCTGAAGCTTTCTTT. As protein: CASSWGQGDSEAFF. Variable domain in full (rest from reference TRBV5-4 and TRBJ1-1): ETGVTQSPTHLIKTRGQQVTLRCSSQSGHNTVSWYQQALGQGPQFIFQYYREEENGRGNFPPRFSGLQFPNYSSELNVNALELDDSALYLCASSWGQGDSEAFFGQGTRLTVV.

As DNA, the CDR3 is TGTGCCAGCAGGGGGACAGGGGGATACAATGAGCAGTTCTTC. Translation gives CASRGTGGYNEQFF. This chain links TRBV7-9 with TRBJ2-1, with 11 positions matching TRBD1. The CDR3 loop spans 14 amino acids. Germline V gene sequence: CDR1 SEHNR, CDR2 FQNEAQ (reference sequence). Germline trimming cut 6 bases from V and 4 bases from J; bases unmatched to any gene: 2.

This chain connects TRBV6-1 to TRBJ2-1, with a tentative D call TRBD2 (5 bases). Between the trimmed V and J ends, which lost 0 bases and 0 bases, there was a span of 12 bases. CDR1 and CDR2 from the germline V gene are MNHNS and SASEGT. This CDR3 is 17 amino acids long. CDR3 sequence: CASSEAPGLGSYNEQFF. As DNA, the CDR3 is TGTGCCAGCAGTGAAGCCCCGGGGTTGGGCTCCTACAATGAGCAGTTCTTC.

V is TRBV19 and J is TRBJ2-7; D might be TRBD2 (6 bases). The CDR3 has 13 residues. Germline lookup yields CDR1 LNHDA and CDR2 SQIVND (reference sequence). V shed 3 bases and J shed 3 bases, with 9 bases lying between them. This CDR3 reads CASSIYSGYEQYF. The DNA for the CDR3 is TGTGCCAGTAGTATCTATAGCGGCTACGAGCAGTACTTC.

The chain has TRBV5-1 and TRBJ2-7, with TRBD1 matching 9 bases. V lost 0 bases, J lost 2 bases, and 3 bases stayed unmatched. Germline V gene data show CDR1 as SGHRS and CDR2 as YFSETQ. The CDR3 has 15 amino acids. In nucleotides, the CDR3 is TGCGCCAGCAGCTTGGACAGGGGGCGTGCCTACGAGCAGTACTTC. Translated, it gives CASSLDRGRAYEQYF. The complete variable domain, with remaining parts taken from reference TRBV5-1 and TRBJ2-7, reads KAGVTQTPRYLIKTRGQQVTLSCSPISGHRSVSWYQQTPGQGLQFLFEYFSETQRNKGNFPGRFSGRQFSNSRSEMNVSTLELGDSALYLCASSLDRGRAYEQYFGPGTRLTVT.

The rearrangement uses TRBV4-3 and TRBJ2-7, with D possibly being TRBD2 (5 bases). V shed 1 base and J shed 2 bases, with 12 bases lying between them. CDR3 size: 15 residues. Germline assignment: CDR1 LGHNA and CDR2 YSLEER. CDR3 amino acids: CASSQGAAGTYEQYF. The CDR3 nucleotides read TGCGCCAGCAGCCAAGGAGCGGCAGGAACCTACGAGCAGTACTTC.

This chain connects TRBV6-1 to TRBJ2-3, with 7 bases matching TRBD2. CDR1 and CDR2 (germline): MNHNS, SASEGT. This CDR3 has 14 amino acids. With V trimmed by 3 bases and J by 4 bases, 4 bases remained unmatched. The CDR3 coding sequence is TGTGCCAGCAGTGACCCGGGGAGGGCAGATACGCAGTATTTT. It specifies CASSDPGRADTQYF.

The chain is built from TRBV20-1 and TRBJ2-1; D may be TRBD1 (5 bases). Germline V gene data show CDR1 as DFQATT and CDR2 as SNEGSKA (reference sequence). The CDR3 consists of 11 residues. Trimming took 5 bases from V and 3 from J, leaving 5 bases between them. The CDR3 region is CSADSYNEQFF. The CDR3 DNA reads TGCAGTGCTGACAGCTACAATGAGCAGTTCTTC.

The chain is built from TRBV4-1 and TRBJ1-4, with D unresolved. This CDR3 contains 16 residues. Trimming took off 0 bases at V and 8 bases at J, with 16 bases between the two ends. The germline V gene encodes CDR1 MGHRA and CDR2 YSYEKL. The CDR3 spells CASSQDLRPREEKLFF. CDR3 DNA: TGCGCCAGCAGCCAAGATCTAAGGCCTAGAGAGGAAAAACTGTTTTTT.

V is TRBV9 and J is TRBJ2-1, with a possible D match to TRBD2 (6 bases). CDR3 length equals 13 residues. Germline CDR1 is SGDLS and CDR2 is YYNGEE. Trimming left V 4 bases short and J 8 bases short, with 13 bases between. The CDR3 is CASSLTSKHEQFF. CDR3 sequence (DNA): TGTGCCAGCAGCTTGACTAGTAAACATGAGCAGTTCTTC. Full variable domain (rest looked up from reference TRBV9 and TRBJ2-1): DSGVTQTPKHLITATGQRVTLRCSPRSGDLSVYWYQQSLDQGLQFLIQYYNGEERAKGNILERFSAQQFPDLHSELNLSSLELGDSALYFCASSLTSKHEQFFGPGTRLTVL.

The chain has TRBV13 and TRBJ2-7, with a tentative D call TRBD1 (6 bases). CDR3 length equals 12 residues. Deletions cut 5 bases from V and 6 bases from J, with 11 bases between. CDR1 is PRHDT, CDR2 FYEKMQ, per germline (reference sequence). DNA of the CDR3: TGTGCCAGCAGCGGGCAGGGGACCGAGCAGTACTTC. This codes for CASSGQGTEQYF. The full variable domain, in which reference TRBV13 and TRBJ2-7 provide the parts outside the CDR3, is AAGVIQSPRHLIKEKRETATLKCYPIPRHDTVYWYQQGPGQDPQFLISFYEKMQSDKGSIPDRFSAQQFSDYHSELNMSSLELGDSALYFCASSGQGTEQYFGPGTRLTVT.

The chain joins TRBV18 to TRBJ1-1, with D maybe TRBD1 (5 bases). Germline-derived CDR1 and CDR2 are KGHSH and LQKENI. This CDR3 is built from 15 residues. V dropped 5 bases and J dropped 4 bases, with 17 bases sitting between them. The CDR3 here is CASSYAGPGGTEAFF. The CDR3 coding sequence is TGTGCCAGCTCATATGCCGGGCCGGGGGGCACTGAAGCTTTCTTT.

The J gene is TRBJ1-1, the V gene TRBV28; D perhaps matches TRBD1 (6 bases). Germline V CDR1 and CDR2: MDHEN, SYDVKM. There are 13 residues in the CDR3. Trimming left V 6 bases short and J 9 bases short, with 17 bases between. Here the CDR3 reads CASSLIRDTKAFF. The CDR3 DNA is TGTGCCAGCAGCCTTATACGGGACACGAAAGCTTTCTTT.

The gene calls are TRBV7-2 and TRBJ2-7; D may be TRBD1 (6 bases). Trimming took 1 base from V and 2 from J, leaving 9 bases between them. The CDR3 has 14 amino acids. Per the germline V gene, CDR1 is SGHTA and CDR2 is FQGNSA. CDR3 sequence: CASSLGAGAYEQYF. The CDR3 DNA is TGTGCCAGCAGCTTAGGTGCAGGGGCCTACGAGCAGTACTTC.

The J gene is TRBJ2-7, the V gene TRBV4-3; D possibly corresponds to TRBD2 (6 bases). CDR3 length equals 15 residues. CDR1 LGHNA and CDR2 YSLEER come from the germline V gene. The V end lost 1 base, the J end lost 0 bases, and 10 bases lay between the germline ends. The CDR3 nucleotides read TGCGCCAGCAGCCAAGGCGGGGCCAGCTCCTACGAGCAGTACTTC. Amino acid sequence: CASSQGGASSYEQYF.

The chain uses TRBV7-6 and TRBJ2-7, with D unresolved. Germline values: CDR1 SGHVS, CDR2 FNYEAQ. The CDR3 sequence is 13 residues long. Trimming shortened V by 1 base and J by 1 base, and 5 bases separated the two germline ends. The CDR3 DNA follows: TGTGCCAGCAGCTTAGTTCTGTCCTACGAGCAGTACTTC. This codes for CASSLVLSYEQYF.